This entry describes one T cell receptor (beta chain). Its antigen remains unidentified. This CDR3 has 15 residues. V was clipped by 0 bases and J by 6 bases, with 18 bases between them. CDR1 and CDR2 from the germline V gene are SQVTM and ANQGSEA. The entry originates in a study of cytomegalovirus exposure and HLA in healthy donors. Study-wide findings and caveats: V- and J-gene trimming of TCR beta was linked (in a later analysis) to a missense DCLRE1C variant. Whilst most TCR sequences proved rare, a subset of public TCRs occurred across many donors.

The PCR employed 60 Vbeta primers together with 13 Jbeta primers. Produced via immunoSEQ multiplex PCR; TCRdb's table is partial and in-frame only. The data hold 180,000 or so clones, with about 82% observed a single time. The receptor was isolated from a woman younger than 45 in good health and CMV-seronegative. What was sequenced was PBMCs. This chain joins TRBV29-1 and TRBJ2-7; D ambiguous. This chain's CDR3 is CSVEDLAPGVGEQYF. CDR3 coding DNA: TGCAGCGTTGAAGATCTGGCTCCGGGTGTGGGCGAGCAGTACTTC.